A selection of T cell receptor beta chains follows, all from one sample in a study of shared clonotypes between healthy human individuals. Sequenced by immunoSEQ multiplex PCR; TCRdb stores in-frame clones only, minus some. The table shows 1.4 million or so clones, with 98% occurring only once. Sequencing input: naive CD4+ T cells sorted from blood. The receptors here all came from a man aged 25 to 45 in good health. Both conserved end residues are part of each CDR3. The D gene is left open where the match is weak.

NA	TRBJ2-7	TRBV6-1	TGTGCCAGCAGTGAATCGGACGAGCAGTACTTC	CASSESDEQYF
NA	TRBJ2-7	TRBV25-1	TGTGCCAGCAGTGCGGGATACGAGCAGTACTTC	CASSAGYEQYF
NA	TRBJ2-3	TRBV5-4	TGTGCCAGCAGCAGCGAGCGGGGCACAGATACGCAGTATTTT	CASSSERGTDTQYF
NA	TRBJ2-2	TRBV6-6	TGTGCCAGCAATATGGGAACCGGGGAGCTGTTTTTT	CASNMGTGELFF
NA	TRBJ2-1	TRBV7-6	TGTGCCAGCAGCTCGGTAATAGACAATGAGCAGTTCTTC	CASSSVIDNEQFF
NA	TRBJ2-7	TRBV2	TGTGCCAGCAGCTACACACCTAGGGACCGGGACAACTCCTACGAGCAGTACTTC	CASSYTPRDRDNSYEQYF
NA	TRBJ1-5	TRBV7-6	TGTGCCAGCAGTCAATCCCAGGGCAATCAGCCCCAGCATTTT	CASSQSQGNQPQHF
NA	TRBJ1-1	TRBV5-1	TGCGCCAGCAGCTATAATAGAATAAACACTGAAGCTTTCTTT	CASSYNRINTEAFF
TRBD2	TRBJ2-2	TRBV9	TGTGCCAGCAGCCCCCGGACTAGAAACACCGGGGAGCTGTTTTTT	CASSPRTRNTGELFF
NA	TRBJ2-1	TRBV19	TGTGCCACCAGGGGGAGGGGAGGTGTTGGGAACAATGAGCAGTTCTTC	CATRGRGGVGNNEQFF
NA	TRBJ1-4	TRBV5-1	TGCGCCAGCAGCTTGGGAGGGGGGTCTTATGAAAAACTGTTTTTT	CASSLGGGSYEKLFF
NA	TRBJ2-7	TRBV28	TGTGCCAGCAGTTTACTAGCCTCCTACGAGCAGTACTTC	CASSLLASYEQYF
NA	TRBJ2-7	TRBV6-6	TGTGCCAGCAGCCACCACAGGGGGGGGTCCTACGAGCAGTACTTC	CASSHHRGGSYEQYF
TRBD1	TRBJ1-1	TRBV7-3	TGTGCCAGCAGCTTAAAGGGTCCGTGGGACAGGGGCGGCACTGAAGCTTTCTTT	CASSLKGPWDRGGTEAFF
TRBD2	TRBJ2-7	TRBV11-2	TGTGCCAGCAGCTTTGGGACTAGCGGGAGTAGCTACGAGCAGTACTTC	CASSFGTSGSSYEQYF
NA	TRBJ1-1	TRBV5-4	TGTGCCAGCAGCTTGAGGACGGCCGACACTGAAGCTTTCTTT	CASSLRTADTEAFF
NA	TRBJ2-3	TRBV20-1	TGCAGCGACCAATCCACAGATACGCAGTATTTT	CSDQSTDTQYF
TRBD2	TRBJ2-1	TRBV7-3	TGTGCCAGCAGCCCTACTAGCGGGAGGGCCGTCAATGAGCAGTTCTTC	CASSPTSGRAVNEQFF
NA	TRBJ2-7	TRBV28	TGTGCCAGCAGTCTCGGGGTCCCACAGTACTTC	CASSLGVPQYF
NA	TRBJ1-2	TRBV10-3	TGTGCCATCAGTGAGCTCGGGCGCAATCTCCCGGTTGGCTACACCTTC	CAISELGRNLPVGYTF
NA	TRBJ2-1	TRBV6-4	TGTGCCAGCAGTGACTCCAGGGGACAGCAGTTCTTC	CASSDSRGQQFF
NA	TRBJ1-2	TRBV19	TGTGCCAGTAGTATGTGGGGAGGGACCGCTCCCGGGTATGGCTACACCTTC	CASSMWGGTAPGYGYTF
NA	TRBJ2-7	TRBV7-9	TGTGCCAGCAGCCCCTCCACGCTGCAGTACTTC	CASSPSTLQYF
TRBD1	TRBJ1-4	TRBV5-8	TGTGCCAGCAGCTTGGCTGACAGGGAAGTACTGTTTTTT	CASSLADREVLFF
NA	TRBJ2-1	TRBV9	TGTGCCAGCAACCGAGGGCTAGCTTCGATCAATGAGCAGTTCTTC	CASNRGLASINEQFF
TRBD1	TRBJ2-3	TRBV9	TGTGCCAGCAGCGTAACCGGGACAGCCACAGATACGCAGTATTTT	CASSVTGTATDTQYF
NA	TRBJ2-3	TRBV5-6	TGTGCCAGCAGCCCAGTACCCGGAGATACGCAGTATTTT	CASSPVPGDTQYF
NA	TRBJ2-1	TRBV28	TGTGCCACCTATACCCTGAATGAGCAGTTCTTC	CATYTLNEQFF
TRBD2	TRBJ2-7	TRBV10-3	TGTGCCATCAGGCTTTCTAGCGGCACCCCCTACGAGCAGTACTTC	CAIRLSSGTPYEQYF
NA	TRBJ2-1	TRBV7-7	TGTGCTAGCAGCTTCTCCGGGGCCTACAATGAGCAGTTCTTC	CASSFSGAYNEQFF
TRBD2	TRBJ2-1	TRBV2	TGTGCCAGCATAGGGCTAGCGGGAGAGCATGAGCAGTTCTTC	CASIGLAGEHEQFF
NA	TRBJ2-3	TRBV25-1	TGTGCCAGCAGTGGTCTGGGGGTTGGTACGCAGTATTTT	CASSGLGVGTQYF
NA	TRBJ2-1	TRBV30	TGTGCCTGTAGTACAGGAAGGGGCTACAATGAGCAGTTCTTC	CACSTGRGYNEQFF
TRBD2	TRBJ2-1	TRBV18	TGTGCCAGCTCACCACCGAGGACTAGCGGGAGGGAGGGTGAGCAGTTCTTC	CASSPPRTSGREGEQFF
TRBD2	TRBJ2-1	TRBV27	TGTGCCAGCACCAGACCTCGGGGCGGGAGCTCCTACAATGAGCAGTTCTTC	CASTRPRGGSSYNEQFF
TRBD1	TRBJ2-7	TRBV6-5	TGTGCCAGCAGTGTGACAGGGGGGTATTCCTACGAGCAGTACTTC	CASSVTGGYSYEQYF
NA	TRBJ2-1	TRBV25-1	TGTGCCAGCAGTGGGGGACGATTGCAGTTCTTC	CASSGGRLQFF
TRBD1	TRBJ2-6	TRBV30	TGTGCCTGGGTACAGGGGGATGGGGCCAACGTCCTGACTTTC	CAWVQGDGANVLTF
NA	TRBJ2-7	TRBV13	TGTGCCAGCAGCGGTGGAACGTACGAGCAGTACTTC	CASSGGTYEQYF
NA	TRBJ1-2	TRBV25-1	TGTGCCAGCAGTGAAAGTACAGGGTACGGCTACACCTTC	CASSESTGYGYTF
NA	TRBJ2-3	TRBV9	TGTGCCAGCAGCGCGCGTTTGGGTACAGATACGCAGTATTTT	CASSARLGTDTQYF
NA	TRBJ2-3	TRBV7-9	TGTGCCAGCAGTTTTCGCGCGAGTCCAGATACGCAGTATTTT	CASSFRASPDTQYF
TRBD2	TRBJ2-5	TRBV9	TGTGCCAGCAGCGTAGTCTCTACTCGCGGGGGGACCCAGTACTTC	CASSVVSTRGGTQYF
NA	TRBJ1-5	TRBV5-1	TGCGCCAGCCGGACGGAAACGACGGATCAGCCCCAGCATTTT	CASRTETTDQPQHF
NA	TRBJ1-2	TRBV29-1	TGCAGCGTTGAGGTGGCGGCGGGAGTGGAGGGCTACACCTTC	CSVEVAAGVEGYTF
TRBD1	TRBJ2-7	TRBV18	TGTGCCAGCTCCAACGGGACAGGGGGTAGGGAGCAGTACTTC	CASSNGTGGREQYF
TRBD1	TRBJ2-2	TRBV15	TGTGCCACCAGCAGAGAATATGGACAGGCGAACACCGGGGAGCTGTTTTTT	CATSREYGQANTGELFF
NA	TRBJ2-3	TRBV18	TGTGCCAGCTCACCGATTCGGGGCGGCGGCACAGATACGCAGTATTTT	CASSPIRGGGTDTQYF
NA	TRBJ1-5	TRBV28	TGTGCCAGCAGTCCTAGGGCTCGGGATAGCAATCAGCCCCAGCATTTT	CASSPRARDSNQPQHF
TRBD2	TRBJ2-7	TRBV5-4	TGTGCCAGCAGCTTGCTGTCGGGGGGTAGACCGTACTTC	CASSLLSGGRPYF
TRBD2	TRBJ2-7	TRBV2	TGTGCCAGCAGTGCCCTAGCGGGAGGGATGGTCTTATACGAGCAGTACTTC	CASSALAGGMVLYEQYF
TRBD2	TRBJ2-1	TRBV27	TGTGCCAGCAGTTTTTTAAAGCGGGACCTTGGTGAGCAGTTCTTC	CASSFLKRDLGEQFF
TRBD1	TRBJ1-2	TRBV7-2	TGTGCCAGCAGCTTAAACCGACAGGGGGCGGTTAACTATGGCTACACCTTC	CASSLNRQGAVNYGYTF
TRBD1	TRBJ1-2	TRBV4-1	TGCGCCAGCAGCCAACCTCGGGACAGGAGCCGGTATGGCTACACCTTC	CASSQPRDRSRYGYTF
NA	TRBJ2-1	TRBV4-3	TGCGCCAGCAGCCTCGGAGTTCGCTCCTACAATGAGCAGTTCTTC	CASSLGVRSYNEQFF
NA	TRBJ2-7	TRBV9	TGTGCCAGCAGCGTAGCAGGTTACTCCTACGAGCAGTACTTC	CASSVAGYSYEQYF
NA	TRBJ2-7	TRBV5-1	TGCGCCAGCAGCCTAATGGATCTAACCGAGCAGTACTTC	CASSLMDLTEQYF
NA	TRBJ2-1	TRBV2	TGTGCCAGCAGTGTCAACGGGCACAATGAGCAGTTCTTC	CASSVNGHNEQFF
NA	TRBJ2-1	TRBV7-3	TGTGCCAGCAGCCCCCATCCGGAGGATGAGCAGTTCTTC	CASSPHPEDEQFF